These 20 T cell receptor beta chains were all obtained from the same sample, sequenced in a study of shared clonotypes between healthy human individuals. CD45RO-negative CD8 cells positively selected for CCR7 made up the naive population, which excluded terminally differentiated effector memory CD45RA+ cells. The data were produced by immunoSEQ multiplex PCR, yet TCRdb's version contains in-frame clones alone and is incomplete. The repertoire consists of about 2,200,000 clones, with 90% to 95% occurring once and the leading ten covering over 1.5%. Sequences were obtained from naive CD8+ T cells from PBMCs. The receptors were sampled from a man in his late teens or twenties in good health. Some clones in this sample may be carry-over from other donors' samples.

The chain joins TRBV27 to TRBJ2-1; TRBD1 agrees at 7 bases. The CDR3 totals 15 residues. CDR1 MNHEY and CDR2 SMNVEV come from the germline V gene (reference sequence). The junction had 7 bases not matched to a gene; V was cut back by 4 bases and J by 4 bases. The DNA of the CDR3 is TGTGCCAGCAGTTCTAGGACAGGCTTGTACAATGAGCAGTTCTTC. It codes for CASSSRTGLYNEQFF.

This chain joins TRBV7-6 and TRBJ2-7; D perhaps matches TRBD2 (6 bases). The CDR3 length is 12 residues. The V end was cut by 5 bases, the J end by 6 bases, with 11 bases between. Looked up from germline, CDR1 is SGHVS and CDR2 is FNYEAQ. CDR3 sequence reads: CASSPGGAEQYF. The DNA for the CDR3 is TGTGCCAGCAGCCCAGGCGGGGCCGAGCAGTACTTC.

The V and J genes are TRBV27 and TRBJ2-3; D is perhaps TRBD1 or TRBD2 (6 bases each). CDR3 length equals 15 residues. Germline-derived CDR1 and CDR2 are MNHEY and SMNVEV (reference sequence). V dropped 5 bases and J dropped 6 bases, with 18 bases sitting between them. In DNA form, the CDR3 reads TGTGCCAGCAGTCCCTCCCCGGGGGCCTCGGATACGCAGTATTTT. Protein sequence: CASSPSPGASDTQYF.

This rearrangement joins TRBV10-3 to TRBJ1-4, with no clear D. In germline, CDR1 is ENHRY, CDR2 SYGVKD. With 6 bases removed from V and 1 base from J, the gap between germline ends came to 12 bases. The CDR3 sequence is 15 residues long. This CDR3 reads CAIRDLEETNEKLFF. CDR3 in DNA: TGTGCCATCAGGGACCTTGAGGAAACTAATGAAAAACTGTTTTTT.

The chain links TRBV29-1 to TRBJ1-5; TRBD1 is a possible D gene (6 bases). Trimming cost V 0 bases and J 0 bases, with 18 bases left between them. Germline CDR1 is SQVTM and CDR2 is ANQGSEA. This CDR3 is built from 18 residues. The CDR3 nucleotides are TGCAGCGTTGAAGATCCCCCCCCGCAGGGGAGTAGCAATCAGCCCCAGCATTTT. It translates to CSVEDPPPQGSSNQPQHF.

This chain joins TRBV6-6 and TRBJ1-2; D unresolved. CDR3 length equals 16 residues. Germline-derived CDR1 and CDR2 are MNHNY and SVGAGI (reference sequence). The V end was cut by 5 bases, the J end by 1 base, with 17 bases between. The chain's CDR3 is CASSPLPGPYNYGYTF. As DNA, the CDR3 is TGTGCCAGCAGTCCCCTTCCGGGCCCTTATAACTATGGCTACACCTTC.

This CDR3 is CASSSGGGYSNQPQHF. Here the CDR3 DNA reads TGTGCCAGCAGTTCAGGGGGCGGTTATAGCAATCAGCCCCAGCATTTT. The gene calls are TRBV28 and TRBJ1-5; 8 bases are shared with TRBD1. Trimming at V came to 4 bases and at J to 0 bases, leaving 5 bases not matched to a gene. CDR3 length: 16 residues. Germline CDR1 and CDR2: MDHEN and SYDVKM.

The chain employs TRBV19 and TRBJ2-1; 13 positions agree with TRBD2. There are 15 residues in the CDR3. Germline CDR1 is LNHDA and CDR2 is SQIVND (reference sequence). Trimming removed 7 bases from V and 8 bases from J; junction bases left unmatched: 8. CDR3: CASISTSGRIDEQFF. CDR3 bases: TGTGCCAGTATCTCGACTAGCGGGAGGATCGATGAGCAGTTCTTC.

The V and J genes are TRBV9 and TRBJ2-1; the D is unclear. CDR1 and CDR2 (germline): SGDLS, YYNGEE. The CDR3 is 15 amino acids. The V gene lost 4 bases and the J gene lost 2 bases, with 13 bases spanning the gap. This CDR3 reads CASSRTESAYNEQFF. DNA for the CDR3: TGTGCCAGCAGCCGAACGGAGTCCGCCTACAATGAGCAGTTCTTC.

This clone was recorded only once. The chain carries TRBV27 and TRBJ2-7; D is perhaps TRBD2 (6 bases). CDR3 size: 16 residues. V lost 5 bases and J 3 bases, leaving 20 bases between the germline ends. CDR1 is MNHEY, CDR2 SMNVEV, per germline (reference sequence). CDR3 in DNA: TGTGCCAGCAGTCCGATCGGAGGGTTCACCCTCTACGAGCAGTACTTC. It encodes CASSPIGGFTLYEQYF.

This chain links TRBV7-9 with TRBJ2-1; TRBD1 agrees at 7 bases. This CDR3 is 15 amino acids long. Germline-derived CDR1 and CDR2 are SEHNR and FQNEAQ (reference sequence). V trimming: 0 bases; J trimming: 5 bases; junction bases outside the gene matches: 4. CDR3 DNA sequence: TGTGCCAGCAGCTTAGCGATGGACAGGAACAATGAGCAGTTCTTC. Translation: CASSLAMDRNNEQFF.

This rearrangement joins TRBV10-3 to TRBJ2-5, with TRBD2 identical over 11 bases. Losses at the gene ends were 4 bases for V and 1 base for J; bases not matched to a gene: 2. The CDR3 sequence is 15 residues long. In germline, CDR1 is ENHRY, CDR2 SYGVKD. CDR3 in amino acids: CAISGLAGTQETQYF. In nucleotides, the CDR3 is TGTGCCATCAGTGGACTAGCGGGAACCCAAGAGACCCAGTACTTC.

The CDR3 nucleotides read TGTGCCAGCAGCTTGCCTGGAGCCAAAAACATTCAGTACTTC. This translates into CASSLPGAKNIQYF. The rearrangement links TRBV11-2 to TRBJ2-4; no clear D. Germline V CDR1 and CDR2: SGHAT, FQNNGV. V lost 3 bases and J 0 bases, leaving 6 bases between the germline ends. The CDR3 runs to 14 residues.

The chain has TRBV27 and TRBJ1-4; D unclear. Germline lookup yields CDR1 MNHEY and CDR2 SMNVEV (reference sequence). V lost 0 bases to trimming and J lost 1 base, with 9 bases between them. The CDR3 spans 16 residues. The CDR3: CASSLSLPGTNEKLFF. The CDR3 bases are TGTGCCAGCAGTTTATCGCTCCCAGGAACTAATGAAAAACTGTTTTTT.

This clone has a single count. This chain joins TRBV15 and TRBJ1-2; TRBD1 aligns across 7 bases. The trim removed 2 bases at V and 8 bases at J, leaving 8 bases unmatched. From germline, CDR1 is LNHNV and CDR2 YYDKDF (reference sequence). This CDR3 region has 14 residues. CDR3 loop: CATSRTGDSKGYTF. CDR3 in DNA: TGTGCCACCAGCAGAACAGGGGATTCCAAGGGCTACACCTTC.

V and J are TRBV28 and TRBJ2-2, with D possibly matching TRBD2 (5 bases). The CDR3 runs to 15 residues. The germline gives CDR1 MDHEN, CDR2 SYDVKM. V shed 5 bases and J shed 1 base, with 11 bases lying between them. DNA for the CDR3: TGTGCCAGCAGTCCGGGGTCTATGAACACCGGGGAGCTGTTTTTT. Its translation: CASSPGSMNTGELFF.

The chain employs TRBV29-1 and TRBJ2-7, with 8 bases matching TRBD1. In germline, CDR1 is SQVTM, CDR2 ANQGSEA. This CDR3 spans 15 amino acids. Trimming cost V 4 bases and J 1 base; bases outside gene matches: 9. In DNA form, the CDR3 reads TGCAGCGTTGTCTTAACGGACAGGGATTCCTACGAGCAGTACTTC. Translated, it gives CSVVLTDRDSYEQYF.

The rearrangement joins TRBV10-2 to TRBJ2-7, with D possibly matching TRBD1 (6 bases). Germline CDR1 WSHSY, CDR2 SAAADI. This CDR3 is 12 amino acids long. Trimming took 8 bases from V and 1 from J, leaving 9 bases between them. The CDR3 bases are TGCGCCAGCCTCAGGGGTTCCTACGAGCAGTACTTC. As protein: CASLRGSYEQYF.

The chain carries TRBV7-2 and TRBJ2-1; D uncertain. The length of the CDR3 is 13 residues. The ends were cut back, 8 bases at V and 5 bases at J, with 13 bases in the middle. The germline CDR1 and CDR2 sequences are SGHTA and FQGNSA. The CDR3 DNA follows: TGTGCCAGCGCCCAGAGCGTCCACAATGAGCAGTTCTTC. It yields the protein CASAQSVHNEQFF.

As to this clone: At the DNA level, this CDR3 is encoded by other sequences in the same sample as well. The chain employs TRBV28 and TRBJ1-5, with 9 positions matching TRBD1. The CDR3 has 15 residues. Per the germline V gene, CDR1 is MDHEN and CDR2 is SYDVKM. V was pared by 2 bases and J by 4 bases, with 3 bases of the junction left unmatched. The CDR3 bases are TGTGCCAGCAGTTTAAACAGGGGGCGAAATCAGCCCCAGCATTTT. Protein: CASSLNRGRNQPQHF. The full variable domain, its missing parts supplied by reference TRBV28 and TRBJ1-5, is DVKVTQSSRYLVKRTGEKVFLECVQDMDHENMFWYRQDPGLGLRLIYFSYDVKMKEKGDIPEGYSVSREKKERFSLILESASTNQTSMYLCASSLNRGRNQPQHFGDGTRLSIL.